The TCR beta chain under discussion was sequenced for a study of shared clonotypes between healthy human individuals. Participating donors were healthy, HIV-negative adults free of recent acute infections or vaccinations. Samples underwent the assay at deep level. Every subset had its genomic DNA shared out evenly among several immunoSEQ plates. Repertoires were generated with immunoSEQ multiplex PCR, while TCRdb's copy carries only in-frame clones and drops some. The sample holds about 450,000 clones, around three quarters seen once. This clone was seen at least ten times. Its specificity is not known. Other DNA sequences within the sample encode an identical CDR3. Regarding the study as a whole: Sequencing depth was expected to affect clonotype sharing among donors.

Sequencing was carried out using PBMCs. The clonotype originates from a woman aged 40 to 50 in good health. Some clones in this sample may be carry-over from other donors' samples.

CDR3 sequence: CSVAYTSGWGQGYTF. CDR3 coding DNA: TGCAGCGTTGCTTATACCTCGGGATGGGGGCAGGGCTACACCTTC. The genes are TRBV29-1 and TRBJ1-2; maybe TRBD1 (6 bases). The length of the CDR3 is 15 residues. Germline values: CDR1 SQVTM, CDR2 ANQGSEA. V was clipped by 4 bases and J by 8 bases, with 23 bases between them.